This T cell receptor (beta chain) was documented in a study of shared clonotypes between healthy human individuals. Produced via immunoSEQ multiplex PCR; TCRdb's table is partial and in-frame only. The sample carries more than 2 million clones, just over 90% recorded once. This CDR3 is built from 12 residues. V lost 4 bases and J lost 7, with 10 bases in between. CDR1 is SGDLS, CDR2 YYNGEE, per germline. As defined, naive CD8 cells were CD45RO-negative and positively selected for CCR7, with terminally differentiated effector memory CD45RA+ cells excluded. This rearrangement joins TRBV9 to TRBJ2-3; D remains unclear. Sequenced: naive CD8+ T cells from PBMCs. This clonotype originated in a man aged 18 to 29 in good health. Some clones in this sample may be carry-over from other donors' samples. The CDR3 sequence: CASSPPGHTQYF. The CDR3 DNA follows: TGTGCCAGCAGCCCTCCCGGCCATACGCAGTATTTT.